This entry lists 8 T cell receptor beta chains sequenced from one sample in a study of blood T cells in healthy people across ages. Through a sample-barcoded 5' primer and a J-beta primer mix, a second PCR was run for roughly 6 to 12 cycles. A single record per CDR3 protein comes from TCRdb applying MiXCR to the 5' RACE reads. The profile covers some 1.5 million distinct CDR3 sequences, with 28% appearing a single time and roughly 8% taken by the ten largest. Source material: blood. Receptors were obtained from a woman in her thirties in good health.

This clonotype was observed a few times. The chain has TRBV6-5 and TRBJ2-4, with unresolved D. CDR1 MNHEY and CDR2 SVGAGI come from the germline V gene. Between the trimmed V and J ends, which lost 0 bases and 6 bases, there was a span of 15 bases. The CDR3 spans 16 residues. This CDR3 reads CASSYSPRAALNIQYF. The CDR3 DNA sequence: TGTGCCAGCAGTTACTCTCCGCGTGCGGCCCTAAACATTCAGTACTTC.

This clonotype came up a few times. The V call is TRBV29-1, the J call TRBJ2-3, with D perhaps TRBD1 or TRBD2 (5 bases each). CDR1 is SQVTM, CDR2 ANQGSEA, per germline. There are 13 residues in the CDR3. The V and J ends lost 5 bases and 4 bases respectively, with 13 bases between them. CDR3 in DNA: TGCAGCGTTTGGTCAGGGAGAGCAGATACGCAGTATTTT. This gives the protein CSVWSGRADTQYF.

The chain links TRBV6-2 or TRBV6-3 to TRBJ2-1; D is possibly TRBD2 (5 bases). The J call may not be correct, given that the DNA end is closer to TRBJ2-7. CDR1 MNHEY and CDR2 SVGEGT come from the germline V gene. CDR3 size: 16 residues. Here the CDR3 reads CASSYVPSPSYNEQYF. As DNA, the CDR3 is TGTGCCAGCAGTTACGTTCCTAGCCCCTCCTACAATGAGCAGTACTTC.

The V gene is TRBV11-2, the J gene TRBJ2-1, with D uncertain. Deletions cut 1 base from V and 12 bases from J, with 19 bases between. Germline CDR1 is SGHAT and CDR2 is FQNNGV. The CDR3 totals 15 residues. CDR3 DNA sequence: TGTGCCAGCAGCTTAGTTCCCCGCGATTGGTTGTGGCAGTTCTTC. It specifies CASSLVPRDWLWQFF.

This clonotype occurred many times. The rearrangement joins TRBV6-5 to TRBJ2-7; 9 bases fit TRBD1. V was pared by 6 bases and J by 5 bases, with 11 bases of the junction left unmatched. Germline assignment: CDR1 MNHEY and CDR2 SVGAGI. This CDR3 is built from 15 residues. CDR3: CASRPLGTGKDEQYF. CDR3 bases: TGTGCCAGCAGGCCACTTGGGACAGGGAAAGACGAGCAGTACTTC.

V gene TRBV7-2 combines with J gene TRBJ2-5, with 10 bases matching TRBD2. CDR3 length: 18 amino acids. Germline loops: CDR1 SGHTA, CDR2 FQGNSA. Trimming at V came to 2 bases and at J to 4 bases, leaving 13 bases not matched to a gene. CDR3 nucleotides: TGTGCCAGCAGCTTACGGGCGCGAGCGGGAGGGCCGCGAGAGACCCAGTACTTC. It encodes CASSLRARAGGPRETQYF.

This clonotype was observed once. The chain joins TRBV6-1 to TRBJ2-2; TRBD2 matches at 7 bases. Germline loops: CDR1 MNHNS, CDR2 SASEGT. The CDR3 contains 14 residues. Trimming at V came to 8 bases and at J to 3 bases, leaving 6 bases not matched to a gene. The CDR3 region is CASLELAYTGELFF. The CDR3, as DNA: TGTGCCAGCCTGGAACTAGCGTACACCGGGGAGCTGTTTTTT.

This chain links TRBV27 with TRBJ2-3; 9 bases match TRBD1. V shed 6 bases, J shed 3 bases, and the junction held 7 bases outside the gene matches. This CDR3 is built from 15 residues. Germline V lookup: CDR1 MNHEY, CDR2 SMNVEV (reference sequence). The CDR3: CASRSGTGQTDTQYF. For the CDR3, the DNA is TGTGCCAGCAGGTCCGGGACAGGGCAAACAGATACGCAGTATTTT.